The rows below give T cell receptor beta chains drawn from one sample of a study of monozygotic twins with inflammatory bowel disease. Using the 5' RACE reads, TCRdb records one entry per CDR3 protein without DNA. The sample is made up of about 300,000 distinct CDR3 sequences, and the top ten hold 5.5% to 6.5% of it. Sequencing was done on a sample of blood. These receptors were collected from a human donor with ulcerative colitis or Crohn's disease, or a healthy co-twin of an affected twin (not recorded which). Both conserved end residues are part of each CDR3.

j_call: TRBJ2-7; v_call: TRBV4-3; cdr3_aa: CASSQETSGNSYEQYF
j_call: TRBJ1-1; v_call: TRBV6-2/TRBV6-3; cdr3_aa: CASSYSGTGGNEAFF
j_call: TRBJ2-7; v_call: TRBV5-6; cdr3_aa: CASRRLGDSSYEQYF
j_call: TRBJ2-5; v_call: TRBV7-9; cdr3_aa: CASSLKGPGQRETQYF
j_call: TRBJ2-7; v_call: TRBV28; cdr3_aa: CASSSLQGEFYEQYF
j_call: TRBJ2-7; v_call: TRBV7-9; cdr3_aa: CASSQRQGSYEQYF
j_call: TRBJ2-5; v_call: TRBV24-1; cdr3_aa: CATSDSSSDETQYF
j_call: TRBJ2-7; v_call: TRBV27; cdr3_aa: CASSSRQGHLTEQYF
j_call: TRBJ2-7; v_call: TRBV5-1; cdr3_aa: CASSPMTGPHEQYF
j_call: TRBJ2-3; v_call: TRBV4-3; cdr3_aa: CASSQDAGGRGDTQYF
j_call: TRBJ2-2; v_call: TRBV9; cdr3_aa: CASSVGHVDTGELFF
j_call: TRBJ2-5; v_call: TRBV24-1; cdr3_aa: CATSDFTRGGRETQYF
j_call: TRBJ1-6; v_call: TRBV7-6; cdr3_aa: CASSLEGRGGTYNSPLHF
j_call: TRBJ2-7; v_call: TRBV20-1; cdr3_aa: CSALGLASTYEQYF
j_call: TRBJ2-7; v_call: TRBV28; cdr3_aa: CASSPRGSGSSYEQYF
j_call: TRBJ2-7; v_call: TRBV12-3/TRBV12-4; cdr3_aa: CASSSLTSGYEQYF
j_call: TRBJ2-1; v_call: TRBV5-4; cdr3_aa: CASSEVAGYSTYNEQFF
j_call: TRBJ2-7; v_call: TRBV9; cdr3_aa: CASSVGIVGQEQYF
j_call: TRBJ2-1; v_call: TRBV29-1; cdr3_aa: CSVTGVGEQFF
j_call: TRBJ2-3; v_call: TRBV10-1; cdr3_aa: CASSESVSGRTDTQYF
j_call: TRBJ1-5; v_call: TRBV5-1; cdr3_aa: CASSQDSNYQPQHF
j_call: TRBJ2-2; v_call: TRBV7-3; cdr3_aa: CASSIDRQGMNTGELFF
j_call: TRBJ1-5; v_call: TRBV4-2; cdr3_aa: CASSQDVTNQPQHF
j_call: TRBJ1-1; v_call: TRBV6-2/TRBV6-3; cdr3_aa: CASRYRAGRTEAFF
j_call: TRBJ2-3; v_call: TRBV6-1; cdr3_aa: CASRGLAGGSTDTQYF
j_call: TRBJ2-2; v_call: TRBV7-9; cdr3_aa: CASIGGPNTGELFF
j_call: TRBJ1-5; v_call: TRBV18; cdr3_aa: CASSPTEGAQPQHF
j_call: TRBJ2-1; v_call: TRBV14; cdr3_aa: CASSPYRTAANEQFF
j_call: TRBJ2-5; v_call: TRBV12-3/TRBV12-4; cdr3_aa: CASSLDLLAGRQTQYF
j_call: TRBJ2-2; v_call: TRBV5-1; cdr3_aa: CASTPGGGELFF
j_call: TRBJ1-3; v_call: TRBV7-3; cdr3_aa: CASSSGFSGNTIYF
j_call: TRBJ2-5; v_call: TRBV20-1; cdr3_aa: CSATDHGPLETQYF
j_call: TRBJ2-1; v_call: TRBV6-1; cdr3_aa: CASGRGGWNEQFF
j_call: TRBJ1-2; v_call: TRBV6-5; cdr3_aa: CASSYQDRDVNGYTF
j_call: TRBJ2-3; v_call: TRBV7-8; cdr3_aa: CASSNWGRTDTQYF
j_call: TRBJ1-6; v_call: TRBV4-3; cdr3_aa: CASSQEETGNSPLHF
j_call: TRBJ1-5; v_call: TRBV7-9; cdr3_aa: CASSKTGGPQHF
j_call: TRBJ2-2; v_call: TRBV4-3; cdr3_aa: CASSASAGWRRNTGELFF
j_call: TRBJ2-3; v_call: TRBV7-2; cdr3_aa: CASSLTSGASTDTQYF
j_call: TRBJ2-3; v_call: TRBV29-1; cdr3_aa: CSVEKGDTDTQYF
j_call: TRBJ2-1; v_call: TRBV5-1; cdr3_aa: CASSTGLAGAGEQFF
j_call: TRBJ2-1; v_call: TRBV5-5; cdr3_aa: CASSRRGPDRVKSTEQFF
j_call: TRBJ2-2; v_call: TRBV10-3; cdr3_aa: CASNGAGGKPGELFF
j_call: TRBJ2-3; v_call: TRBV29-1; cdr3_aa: CSAEPSRQGVTDTQYF
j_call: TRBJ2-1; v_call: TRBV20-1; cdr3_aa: CSATSWASGMSSYNEQFF
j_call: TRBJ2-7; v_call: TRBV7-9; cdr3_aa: CASSQPTRDSSYEQYF
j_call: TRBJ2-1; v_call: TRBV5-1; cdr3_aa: CASILGLAGGLNEQFF
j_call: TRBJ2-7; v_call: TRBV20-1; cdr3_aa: CSARDMGQGSYEQYF
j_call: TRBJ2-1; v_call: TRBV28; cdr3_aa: CASSLWSIGGDEQFF
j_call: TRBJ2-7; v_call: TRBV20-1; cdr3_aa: CSAESPGLGEQYF
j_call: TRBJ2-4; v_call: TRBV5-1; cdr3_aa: CASSVGGENIQYF
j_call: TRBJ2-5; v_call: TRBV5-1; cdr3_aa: CASTPDRVETQYF
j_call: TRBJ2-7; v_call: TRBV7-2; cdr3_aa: CASSQTGGEQYF
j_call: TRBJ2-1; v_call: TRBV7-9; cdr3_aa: CASGRGTSGRLNEQFF